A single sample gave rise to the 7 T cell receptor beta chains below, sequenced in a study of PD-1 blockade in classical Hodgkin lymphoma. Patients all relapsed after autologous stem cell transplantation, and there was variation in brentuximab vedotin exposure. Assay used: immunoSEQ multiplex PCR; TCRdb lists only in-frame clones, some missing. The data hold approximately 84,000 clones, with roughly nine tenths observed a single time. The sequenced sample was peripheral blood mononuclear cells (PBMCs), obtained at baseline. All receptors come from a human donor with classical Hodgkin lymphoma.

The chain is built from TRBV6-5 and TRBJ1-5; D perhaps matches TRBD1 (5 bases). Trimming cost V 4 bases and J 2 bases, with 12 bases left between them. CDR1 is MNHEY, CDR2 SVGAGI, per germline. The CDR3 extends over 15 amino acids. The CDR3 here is CASSSGGTGNQPQHF. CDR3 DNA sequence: TGTGCCAGCAGTTCGGGGGGAACAGGCAATCAGCCCCAGCATTTT.

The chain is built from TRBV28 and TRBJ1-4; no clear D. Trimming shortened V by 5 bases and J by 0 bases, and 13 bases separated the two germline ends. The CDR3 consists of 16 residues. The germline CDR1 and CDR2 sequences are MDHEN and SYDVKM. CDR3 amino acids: CASSPHGRATNEKLFF. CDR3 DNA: TGTGCCAGCAGTCCACATGGGCGGGCAACTAATGAAAAACTGTTTTTT.

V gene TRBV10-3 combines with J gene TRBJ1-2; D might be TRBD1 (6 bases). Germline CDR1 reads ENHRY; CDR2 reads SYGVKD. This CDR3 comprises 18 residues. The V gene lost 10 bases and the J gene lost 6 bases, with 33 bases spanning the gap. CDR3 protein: CATLGDSSSLPGGHGYTF. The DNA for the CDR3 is TGTGCCACCCTCGGGGACTCATCATCCCTGCCCGGGGGCCATGGCTACACCTTC.

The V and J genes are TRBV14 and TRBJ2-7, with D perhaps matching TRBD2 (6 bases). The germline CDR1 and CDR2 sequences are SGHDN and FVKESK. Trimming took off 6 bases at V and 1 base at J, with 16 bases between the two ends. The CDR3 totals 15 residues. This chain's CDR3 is CASSKRDSLSYEQYF. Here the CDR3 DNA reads TGTGCCAGCAGTAAAAGGGACTCTTTATCCTACGAGCAGTACTTC.

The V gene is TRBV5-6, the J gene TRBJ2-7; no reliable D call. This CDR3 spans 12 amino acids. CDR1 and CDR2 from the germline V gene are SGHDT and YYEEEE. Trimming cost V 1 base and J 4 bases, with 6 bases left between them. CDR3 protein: CASSLSGYEQYF. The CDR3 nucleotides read TGTGCCAGCAGCTTGTCAGGATACGAGCAGTACTTC.

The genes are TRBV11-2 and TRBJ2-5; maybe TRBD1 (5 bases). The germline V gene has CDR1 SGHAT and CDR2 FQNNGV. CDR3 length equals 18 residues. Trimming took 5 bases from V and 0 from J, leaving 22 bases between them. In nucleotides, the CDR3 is TGTGCCAGCAGCCCAACCTTAAGTGATTGGACAAACCAAGAGACCCAGTACTTC. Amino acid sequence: CASSPTLSDWTNQETQYF.

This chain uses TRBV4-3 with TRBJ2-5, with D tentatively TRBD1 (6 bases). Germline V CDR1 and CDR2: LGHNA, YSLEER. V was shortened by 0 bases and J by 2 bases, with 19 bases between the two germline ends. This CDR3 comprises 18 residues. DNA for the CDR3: TGCGCCAGCAGCCAAGATCCTCCCAGTCTCAGGGGACAAGAGACCCAGTACTTC. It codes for CASSQDPPSLRGQETQYF.